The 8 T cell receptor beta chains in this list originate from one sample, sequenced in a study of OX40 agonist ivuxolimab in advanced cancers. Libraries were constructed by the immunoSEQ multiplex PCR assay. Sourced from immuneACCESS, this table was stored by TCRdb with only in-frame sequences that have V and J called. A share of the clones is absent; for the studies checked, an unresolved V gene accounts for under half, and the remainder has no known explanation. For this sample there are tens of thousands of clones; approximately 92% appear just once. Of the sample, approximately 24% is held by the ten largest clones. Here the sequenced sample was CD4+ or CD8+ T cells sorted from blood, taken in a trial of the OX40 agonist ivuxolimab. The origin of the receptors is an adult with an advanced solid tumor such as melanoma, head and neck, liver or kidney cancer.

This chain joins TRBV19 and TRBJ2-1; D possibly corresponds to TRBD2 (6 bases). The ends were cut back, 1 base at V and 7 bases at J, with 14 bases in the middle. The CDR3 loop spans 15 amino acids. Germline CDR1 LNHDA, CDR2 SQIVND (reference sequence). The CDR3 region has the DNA TGTGCCAGTAGTATAGTAATGCTAGCGCAGAATGAGCAGTTCTTC. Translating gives CASSIVMLAQNEQFF.

CDR3 loop: CASSTIDRGQDSNQPQHF. The DNA of the CDR3 is TGTGCCAGTAGTACGATCGACAGGGGGCAGGATAGCAATCAGCCCCAGCATTTT. The chain joins TRBV19 to TRBJ1-5; 10 nucleotides match TRBD1. Germline CDR1 reads LNHDA; CDR2 reads SQIVND (reference sequence). The CDR3 totals 18 residues. Unmatched junction bases numbered 9, after V lost 4 bases and J lost 0 bases. Full variable domain (remainder filled in from reference TRBV19 and TRBJ1-5): DGGITQSPKYLFRKEGQNVTLSCEQNLNHDAMYWYRQDPGQGLRLIYYSQIVNDFQKGDIAEGYSVSREKKESFPLTVTSAQKNPTAFYLCASSTIDRGQDSNQPQHFGDGTRLSIL.

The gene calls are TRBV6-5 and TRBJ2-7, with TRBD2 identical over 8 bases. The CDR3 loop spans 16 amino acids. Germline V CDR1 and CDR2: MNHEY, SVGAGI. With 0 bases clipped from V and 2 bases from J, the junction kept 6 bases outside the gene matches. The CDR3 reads CASSYSAGRGAYEQYF. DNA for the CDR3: TGTGCCAGCAGTTACTCGGCAGGGCGGGGGGCCTACGAGCAGTACTTC.

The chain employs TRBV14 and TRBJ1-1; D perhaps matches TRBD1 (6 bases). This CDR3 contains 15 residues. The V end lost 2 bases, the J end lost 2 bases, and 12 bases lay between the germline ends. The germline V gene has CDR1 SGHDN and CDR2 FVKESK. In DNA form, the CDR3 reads TGTGCCAGCAGCCAATCCTGGGGGGCAAACACTGAAGCTTTCTTT. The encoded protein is CASSQSWGANTEAFF.

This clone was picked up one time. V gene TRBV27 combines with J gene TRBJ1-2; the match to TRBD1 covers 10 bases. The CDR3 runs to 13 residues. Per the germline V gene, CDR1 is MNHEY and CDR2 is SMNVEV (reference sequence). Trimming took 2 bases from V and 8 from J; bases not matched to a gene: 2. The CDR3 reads CASSLGTGVGYTF. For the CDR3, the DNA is TGTGCCAGCAGTTTAGGGACAGGGGTCGGCTACACCTTC.

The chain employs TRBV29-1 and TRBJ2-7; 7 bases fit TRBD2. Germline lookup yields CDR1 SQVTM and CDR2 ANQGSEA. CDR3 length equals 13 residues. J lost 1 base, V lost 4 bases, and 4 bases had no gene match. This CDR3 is CSVGGGGSYEQYF. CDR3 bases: TGCAGCGTTGGTGGGGGGGGTTCCTACGAGCAGTACTTC.

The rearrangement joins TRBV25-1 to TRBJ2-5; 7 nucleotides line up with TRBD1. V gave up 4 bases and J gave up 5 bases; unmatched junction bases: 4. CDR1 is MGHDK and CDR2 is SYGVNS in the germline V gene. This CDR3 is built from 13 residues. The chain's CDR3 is CASSGDSAETQYF. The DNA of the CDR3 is TGTGCCAGCAGTGGGGACAGCGCGGAGACCCAGTACTTC. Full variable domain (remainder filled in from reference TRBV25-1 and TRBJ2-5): EADIYQTPRYLVIGTGKKITLECSQTMGHDKMYWYQQDPGMELHLIHYSYGVNSTEKGDLSSESTVSRIRTEHFPLTLESARPSHTSQYLCASSGDSAETQYFGPGTRLLVL.

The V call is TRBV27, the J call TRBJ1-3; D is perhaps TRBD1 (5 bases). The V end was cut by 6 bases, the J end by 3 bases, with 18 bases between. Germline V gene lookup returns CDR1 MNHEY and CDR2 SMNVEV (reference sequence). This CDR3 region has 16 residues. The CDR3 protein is CASSPAGQGYGNTIYF. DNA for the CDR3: TGTGCCAGCAGCCCTGCGGGGCAGGGATATGGAAACACCATATATTTT.